The 2 T cell receptor beta chains listed next were all sequenced from one sample in a study of radiotherapy plus CTLA-4 blockade in lung cancer. Some clones are missing from TCRdb's copy, which holds only in-frame ones; the method was immunoSEQ multiplex PCR. The sample has roughly 71,000 clones; roughly 80% are singletons. The sample in question was peripheral blood, obtained from a patient treated with radiotherapy plus ipilimumab. These receptor sequences come from a human donor with non-small cell lung cancer who had a complete response to radiotherapy plus ipilimumab.

The gene calls are TRBV30 and TRBJ2-3; 9 nucleotides line up with TRBD2. CDR3 length: 14 residues. Looked up from germline, CDR1 is GTSNPN and CDR2 is SVGIG (reference sequence). J lost 1 base, V lost 6 bases, and 5 bases had no gene match. The CDR3, as DNA: TGTGCCTGCCCCCGGACTAGCGGCACAGATACGCAGTATTTT. This translates into CACPRTSGTDTQYF.

This clone showed up just a few times. Here the CDR3 DNA reads TGTGCCAGCAGCCCCAACAGGGTCTCCTACGAGCAGTACGTC. Amino acids: CASSPNRVSYEQYV. The V gene is TRBV7-8, the J gene TRBJ2-7; D is perhaps TRBD1 (6 bases). The germline gives CDR1 SGHVS, CDR2 FQNEAQ. Deletions cut 5 bases from V and 0 bases from J, with 11 bases between. The CDR3 sequence is 14 residues long.